This TCR beta chain was sequenced in a study of T-cell reconstitution after alpha-beta-depleted transplantation in children. The CDR3 sequence is 12 residues long. V lost 2 bases to trimming and J lost 7 bases, with 6 bases between them. This clonotype was observed at least ten times. TCRbeta library preparation incorporated unique molecular identifiers. TCRdb independently ran MiXCR on the PCR reads; one entry per CDR3 protein. This table holds about 690,000 distinct CDR3 sequences, roughly 17% found once. The sequence was collected from a human donor who donated a stem cell graft to a child with acute myeloid leukemia. This specimen was PBMCs from the stem cell graft donor, taken from the stem cell graft. The chain carries TRBV12-3 or TRBV12-4 and TRBJ2-1; D remains unclear. The CDR3 protein is CASSLIENEQFF. The CDR3 DNA follows: TGTGCCAGCAGTTTAATCGAGAATGAGCAGTTCTTC.